The entry below describes one T cell receptor beta chain. Trimming shortened V by 6 bases and J by 2 bases, and 15 bases separated the two germline ends. Germline V gene sequence: CDR1 MNHEY, CDR2 SMNVEV (reference sequence). The CDR3 spans 15 residues. Terminally differentiated effector memory CD45RA+ cells were left out of the naive CD8 fraction, which was CD45RO-negative and positively selected for CCR7. Donors, healthy HIV-negative adults, lacked recent acute infections or vaccinations. The assay was immunoSEQ multiplex PCR, and TCRdb's table has in-frame clones only and misses some. The table includes around 2,000,000 clones, under 95% detected once. The data belong to a study of shared clonotypes between healthy human individuals. On the study more broadly: Each donor had three CD4 naive, three CD4 memory, two CD8 naive and one CD8 memory plate.

The chain couples TRBV27 to TRBJ2-3, with D tentatively TRBD2 (6 bases). Input material: naive CD8+ T cells from PBMCs. The clonotype originates from a man aged 18 to 30 in good health. Some clones in this sample may be carry-over from other donors' samples. CDR3 DNA sequence: TGTGCCAGCAGGGACGGGGACTTTGACACAGATACGCAGTATTTT. As protein: CASRDGDFDTDTQYF.